The clone carrying this T cell receptor beta chain was recorded many times. This entry belongs to a study of T-cell reconstitution after alpha-beta-depleted transplantation in children. Germline V CDR1 and CDR2: SEHNR, FQNEAQ (reference sequence). The V end was cut by 3 bases, the J end by 0 bases, with 14 bases between. The CDR3 has 16 residues. The authors prepared the TCRbeta library with unique molecular identifiers. TCRdb used MiXCR to reprocess the PCR reads, holding one entry per CDR3 protein. This sample has under 300,000 distinct CDR3 sequences; about 9.9% occur once, and the top ten carry 23%.

This sample comprised peripheral blood, obtained 180 days after TCRalphabeta/CD19-depleted stem cell transplant. V gene TRBV7-9 combines with J gene TRBJ1-1; D unresolved. The TCR sequence derives from a male patient aged 2-15 years who had a stem cell transplant for chronic granulomatous disease, so the T cells may come from the graft donor. DNA of the CDR3: TGTGCCAGCAGCTTTTCGGGCGGGATAATGAACACTGAAGCTTTCTTT. Encoded protein: CASSFSGGIMNTEAFF.